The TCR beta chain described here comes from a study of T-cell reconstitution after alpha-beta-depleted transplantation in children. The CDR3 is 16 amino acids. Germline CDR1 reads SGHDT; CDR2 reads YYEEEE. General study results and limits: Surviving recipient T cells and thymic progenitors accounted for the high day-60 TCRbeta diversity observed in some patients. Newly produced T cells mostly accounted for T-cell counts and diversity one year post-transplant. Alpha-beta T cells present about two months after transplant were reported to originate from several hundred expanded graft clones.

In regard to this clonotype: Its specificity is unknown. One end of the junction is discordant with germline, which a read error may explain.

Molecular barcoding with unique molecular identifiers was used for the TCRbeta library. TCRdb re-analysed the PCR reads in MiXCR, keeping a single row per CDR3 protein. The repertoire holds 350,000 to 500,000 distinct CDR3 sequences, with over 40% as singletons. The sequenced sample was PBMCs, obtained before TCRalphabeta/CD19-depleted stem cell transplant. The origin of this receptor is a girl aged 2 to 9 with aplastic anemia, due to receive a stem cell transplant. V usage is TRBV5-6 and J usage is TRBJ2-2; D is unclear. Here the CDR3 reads CASNLLHGTSTGELFF. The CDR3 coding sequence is TGTGCCAGCAACTTGCTCCACGGAACGTCTACCGGGGAGCTGTTTTTT.